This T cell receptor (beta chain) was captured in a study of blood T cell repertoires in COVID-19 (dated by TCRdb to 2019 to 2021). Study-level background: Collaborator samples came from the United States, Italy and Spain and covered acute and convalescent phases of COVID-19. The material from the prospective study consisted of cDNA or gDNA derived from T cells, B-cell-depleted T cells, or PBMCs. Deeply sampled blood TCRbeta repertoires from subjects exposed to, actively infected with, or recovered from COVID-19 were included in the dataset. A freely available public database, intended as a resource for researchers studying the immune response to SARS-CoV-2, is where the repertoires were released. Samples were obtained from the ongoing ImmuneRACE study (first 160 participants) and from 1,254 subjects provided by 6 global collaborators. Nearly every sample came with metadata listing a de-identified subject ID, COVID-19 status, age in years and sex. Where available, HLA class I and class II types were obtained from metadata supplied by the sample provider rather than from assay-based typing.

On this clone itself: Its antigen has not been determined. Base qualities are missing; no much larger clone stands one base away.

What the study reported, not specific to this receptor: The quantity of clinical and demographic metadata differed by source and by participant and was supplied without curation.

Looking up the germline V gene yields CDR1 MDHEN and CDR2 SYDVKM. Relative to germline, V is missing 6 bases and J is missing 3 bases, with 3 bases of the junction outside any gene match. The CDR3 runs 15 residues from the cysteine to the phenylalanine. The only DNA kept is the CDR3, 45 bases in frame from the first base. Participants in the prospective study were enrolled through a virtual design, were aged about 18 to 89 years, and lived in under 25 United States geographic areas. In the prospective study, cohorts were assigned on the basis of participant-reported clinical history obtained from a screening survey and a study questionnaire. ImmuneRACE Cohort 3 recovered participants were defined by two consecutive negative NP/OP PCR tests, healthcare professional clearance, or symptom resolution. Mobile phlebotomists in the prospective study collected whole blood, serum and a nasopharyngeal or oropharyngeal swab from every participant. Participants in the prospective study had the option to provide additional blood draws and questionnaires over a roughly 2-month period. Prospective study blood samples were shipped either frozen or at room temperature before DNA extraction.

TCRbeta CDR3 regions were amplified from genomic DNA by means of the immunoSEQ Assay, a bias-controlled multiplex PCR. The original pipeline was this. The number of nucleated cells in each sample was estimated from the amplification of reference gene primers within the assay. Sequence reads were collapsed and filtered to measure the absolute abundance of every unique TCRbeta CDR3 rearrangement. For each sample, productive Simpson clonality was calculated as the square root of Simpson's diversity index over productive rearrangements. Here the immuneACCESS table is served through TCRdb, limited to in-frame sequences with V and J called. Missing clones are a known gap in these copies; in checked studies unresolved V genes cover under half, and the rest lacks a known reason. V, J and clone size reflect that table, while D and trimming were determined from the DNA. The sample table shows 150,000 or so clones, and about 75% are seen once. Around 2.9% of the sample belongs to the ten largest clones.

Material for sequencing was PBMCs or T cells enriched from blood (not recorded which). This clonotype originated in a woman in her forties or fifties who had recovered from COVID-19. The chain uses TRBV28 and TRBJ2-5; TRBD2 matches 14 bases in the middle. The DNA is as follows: TGTGCCAGCAGCTTGGGACTAGCGGGAGAAGAGACCCAGTACTTC. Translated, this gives CASSLGLAGEETQYF.